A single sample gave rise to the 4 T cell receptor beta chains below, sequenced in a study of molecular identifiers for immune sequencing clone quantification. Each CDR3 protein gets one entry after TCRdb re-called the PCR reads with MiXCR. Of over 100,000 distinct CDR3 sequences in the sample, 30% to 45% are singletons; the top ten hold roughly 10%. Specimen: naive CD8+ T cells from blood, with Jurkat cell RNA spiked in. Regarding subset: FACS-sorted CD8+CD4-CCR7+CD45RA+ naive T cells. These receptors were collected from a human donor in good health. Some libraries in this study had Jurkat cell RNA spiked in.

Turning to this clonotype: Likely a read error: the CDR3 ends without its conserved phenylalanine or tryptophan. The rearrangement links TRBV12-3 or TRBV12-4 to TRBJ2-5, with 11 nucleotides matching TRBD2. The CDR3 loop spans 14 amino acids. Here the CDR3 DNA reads TGTGCCAGCAGGGATACTAGCGGGAGAGAGCCCCAGTACTAC. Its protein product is CASRDTSGREPQYY.

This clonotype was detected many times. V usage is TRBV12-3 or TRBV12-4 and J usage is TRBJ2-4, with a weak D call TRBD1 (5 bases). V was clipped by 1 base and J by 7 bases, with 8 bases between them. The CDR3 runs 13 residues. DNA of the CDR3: TGTGCCAGCAGTTTAGGACAGTTGAACATTCAGTACTTC. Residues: CASSLGQLNIQYF.

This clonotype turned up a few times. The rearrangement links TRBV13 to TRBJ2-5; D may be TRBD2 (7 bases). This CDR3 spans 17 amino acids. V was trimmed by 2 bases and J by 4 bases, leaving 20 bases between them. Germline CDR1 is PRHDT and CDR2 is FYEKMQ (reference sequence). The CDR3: CASSLRGGGAPGETQYF. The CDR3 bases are TGTGCCAGCAGCTTAAGGGGTGGGGGGGCGCCCGGAGAGACCCAGTACTTC.

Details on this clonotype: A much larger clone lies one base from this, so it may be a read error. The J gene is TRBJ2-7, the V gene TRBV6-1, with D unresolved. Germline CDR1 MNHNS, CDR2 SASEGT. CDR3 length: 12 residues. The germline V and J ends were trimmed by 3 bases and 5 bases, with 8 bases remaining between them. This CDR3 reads CASSDPSDEQYF. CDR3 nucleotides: TGTGCCAGCAGTGATCCGAGCGACGAGCAGTACTTC.